This entry lists 8 T cell receptor beta chains sequenced from one sample in a study of response to subunit inactivated influenza vaccine. TCRdb reprocessed the RT-PCR reads via MiXCR and lists one record per CDR3 protein. The sample lists around 850,000 distinct CDR3 sequences; 18% were seen once. The source was PBMCs from blood, collected around 5 days after vaccination. The receptor set was obtained from a man aged 50 to 60 who received an inactivated influenza vaccine.

The CDR3 nucleotides are TGTGCCAGCTCCATTCACAGTGACACTGAAGCTTTCTTT. It encodes CASSIHSDTEAFF. The rearrangement joins TRBV18 to TRBJ1-1; D unresolved. Trimming removed 6 bases from V and 3 bases from J, with 11 bases in between. The germline V gene encodes CDR1 KGHSH and CDR2 LQKENI. The CDR3 has 13 amino acids.

This clonotype was detected only a few times. The gene calls are TRBV7-2 and TRBJ2-7; D not resolved. The CDR3 has 13 residues. Trimming shortened V by 7 bases and J by 3 bases, and 13 bases separated the two germline ends. Germline V lookup: CDR1 SGHTA, CDR2 FQGNSA. The CDR3 DNA is TGTGCCAGCATTACCTGGGTCCTCTACGAGCAGTACTTC. It specifies CASITWVLYEQYF.

This clonotype has a handful of counts. The chain employs TRBV20-1 and TRBJ2-7; D is undetermined. Trimming took off 0 bases at V and 6 bases at J, with 6 bases between the two ends. There are 11 residues in the CDR3. Germline V lookup: CDR1 DFQATT, CDR2 SNEGSKA (reference sequence). DNA for the CDR3: TGCAGTGCTAGAGAGGACGGCGAGCAGTACTTC. It yields the protein CSAREDGEQYF.

This clonotype was counted only a few times. The rearrangement links TRBV6-2 or TRBV6-3 to TRBJ2-2; no clear D. Germline V gives CDR1 MNHEY, CDR2 SVGEGT. V lost 7 bases to trimming and J lost 5 bases, with 11 bases between them. The length of the CDR3 is 13 residues. This chain's CDR3 is CASTKDGTGELFF. Here the CDR3 DNA reads TGTGCCAGCACCAAGGACGGGACCGGGGAGCTGTTTTTT.

This clonotype was picked up a small number of times. V and J are TRBV20-1 and TRBJ2-7; 9 bases map to TRBD1. V was pared by 3 bases and J by 6 bases, with 9 bases of the junction left unmatched. The CDR3 runs 14 residues. Germline V CDR1 and CDR2: DFQATT, SNEGSKA (reference sequence). The CDR3 nucleotides read TGCAGTGCTAGGGGGGGACAGGGTAGTGGCGAGCAGTACTTC. Translation: CSARGGQGSGEQYF.

This clonotype was seen a few times. CDR3 in amino acids: CSGGLAGLGEQFF. CDR3 nucleotide sequence: TGCAGTGGAGGACTAGCGGGGTTGGGTGAGCAGTTCTTC. This rearrangement joins TRBV20-1 to TRBJ2-1; 12 bases are shared with TRBD2. V shed 7 bases, J shed 9 bases, and the junction held 7 bases outside the gene matches. CDR3 length: 13 amino acids. Germline CDR1 DFQATT, CDR2 SNEGSKA (reference sequence).

V and J are TRBV7-2 and TRBJ2-2, with unresolved D. The germline V gene has CDR1 SGHTA and CDR2 FQGNSA. The CDR3 covers 15 residues. Trimming shortened V by 9 bases and J by 1 base, and 15 bases separated the two germline ends. The CDR3 region is CASPSKGRNTGELFF. The CDR3 region has the DNA TGTGCCAGTCCCTCGAAGGGCCGGAACACCGGGGAGCTGTTTTTT.

The chain employs TRBV9 and TRBJ2-5, with D possibly TRBD2 on 5 matching bases. Germline V CDR1 and CDR2: SGDLS, YYNGEE. This CDR3 spans 14 amino acids. Deletions cut 1 base from V and 3 bases from J, with 10 bases between. In DNA form, the CDR3 reads TGTGCCAGCAGCGTACGAGGGTTAAAAGAGACCCAGTACTTC. Its protein product is CASSVRGLKETQYF.